A single sample is the source of the 11 T cell receptor beta chains below, sequenced in a study of T cell repertoires in cytomegalovirus infection. For these receptors, no antigen is known. TCRdb reprocessed the reads with MiXCR, giving one entry per CDR3 protein. This sample has approximately 730,000 distinct CDR3 sequences, with 25% to 30% found just once. This sample comprised cultured CD8+ T cells from PBMCs, obtained from culture after CMV antigen stimulation. The receptors stem from a human donor in good health (CMV status not recorded). Some clones in this sample may be carry-over from other donors' samples.

This clonotype was seen a few times. The V gene is TRBV6-1, the J gene TRBJ2-5; D remains ambiguous. Germline V gene data show CDR1 as MNHNS and CDR2 as SASEGT. This CDR3 is built from 14 residues. Trimming took 5 bases from V and 3 from J, leaving 13 bases between them. As DNA, the CDR3 is TGTGCCAGCAGTTTCCTAGGGCAGGAAGAGACCCAGTACTTC. Protein sequence: CASSFLGQEETQYF.

This clonotype was recorded once. Possible read error: a much larger clone is one base away. The J gene is TRBJ2-7, the V gene TRBV5-4; no definite D call. Germline-derived CDR1 and CDR2 are SGHNT and YYREEE (reference sequence). The CDR3 spans 11 residues. The ends were cut back, 6 bases at V and 0 bases at J, with 4 bases in the middle. The DNA of the CDR3 is TGTGCCAGCACTAACTCCTACGAGCAGTACTTC. Residues: CASTNSYEQYF. Using reference TRBV5-4 and TRBJ2-7 for the parts outside the CDR3, the full variable domain is ETGVTQSPTHLIKTRGQQVTLRCSSQSGHNTVSWYQQALGQGPQFIFQYYREEENGRGNFPPRFSGLQFPNYSSELNVNALELDDSALYLCASTNSYEQYFGPGTRLTVT.

This clonotype came up a few times. CDR3 amino acids: CASSQLSGAASYGYTF. In nucleotides, the CDR3 is TGTGCCAGCAGTCAACTGTCAGGGGCGGCTAGCTATGGCTACACCTTC. The V call is TRBV6-5, the J call TRBJ1-2, with D possibly TRBD1 on 6 matching bases. The CDR3 is 16 amino acids. Germline V gene data show CDR1 as MNHEY and CDR2 as SVGAGI. Trimming removed 5 bases at V and 4 bases at J, with 20 bases between.

The sample holds a few counts of this clonotype. The chain employs TRBV27 and TRBJ2-7; D tentatively reads TRBD1 or TRBD2 (5 bases each). There are 14 residues in the CDR3. Deletions cut 6 bases from V and 3 bases from J, with 15 bases between. CDR1 is MNHEY and CDR2 is SMNVEV in the germline V gene (reference sequence). This CDR3 is CASSRGGGVYEQYF. The CDR3 DNA follows: TGTGCCAGCAGCCGTGGTGGGGGTGTCTACGAGCAGTACTTC.

The sample holds a few counts of this clonotype. The chain combines TRBV25-1 with TRBJ1-3; TRBD1 agrees at 8 bases. V lost 8 bases and J lost 0; bases outside the gene matches: 9. Looked up from germline, CDR1 is MGHDK and CDR2 is SYGVNS. This CDR3 has 16 residues. As DNA, the CDR3 is TGTGCCAGCCCTTTCAGGGGGCCTACCTCTGGAAACACCATATATTTT. It encodes CASPFRGPTSGNTIYF.

The V call is TRBV20-1, the J call TRBJ2-3; D unclear. This CDR3 comprises 15 residues. Germline values: CDR1 DFQATT, CDR2 SNEGSKA (reference sequence). Trimming shortened V by 1 base and J by 2 bases, and 13 bases separated the two germline ends. DNA of the CDR3: TGCAGTGCTAGAGTCGGGTTGTCGTCCACAGATACGCAGTATTTT. The encoded protein is CSARVGLSSTDTQYF.

The chain is built from TRBV27 and TRBJ2-3, with 9 bases aligning to TRBD1. Germline loops: CDR1 MNHEY, CDR2 SMNVEV (reference sequence). With 10 bases clipped from V and 3 bases from J, the junction kept 11 bases outside the gene matches. This CDR3 contains 15 residues. The CDR3 region is CATIPDRGVTDTQYF. The CDR3 DNA reads as TGTGCCACCATTCCGGACAGGGGCGTAACAGATACGCAGTATTTT.

This chain uses TRBV25-1 with TRBJ1-1, with 7 bases fitting TRBD1. V was clipped by 4 bases and J by 0 bases; unmatched bases: 8. The length of the CDR3 is 16 residues. Germline V gene data show CDR1 as MGHDK and CDR2 as SYGVNS. CDR3 sequence: CASSGDRDSMNTEAFF. The CDR3 coding sequence is TGTGCCAGCAGTGGCGACAGGGATAGCATGAACACTGAAGCTTTCTTT.

This clonotype was seen more than once but under ten times. J is TRBJ2-5 and V is TRBV6-6; 9 nucleotides align to TRBD2. Trimming cost V 7 bases and J 5 bases; bases outside gene matches: 17. The CDR3 has 17 amino acids. Germline V lookup: CDR1 MNHNY, CDR2 SVGAGI (reference sequence). Written as DNA, the CDR3 is TGTGCCAGCAAGTATGTTACGGGGTTAGCGGGGGCGGAGACCCAGTACTTC. Translated: CASKYVTGLAGAETQYF.

The chain's CDR3 is CASSTGGTNTGELFF. In nucleotides, the CDR3 is TGTGCCAGCAGTACCGGAGGCACGAACACCGGGGAGCTGTTTTTT. The rearrangement links TRBV6-1 to TRBJ2-2; TRBD2 might be the D (5 bases). The CDR3 loop spans 15 amino acids. CDR1 MNHNS and CDR2 SASEGT come from the germline V gene. The V end lost 5 bases, the J end lost 0 bases, and 10 bases lay between the germline ends.

The table lists this clonotype with a few counts. The genes are TRBV7-9 and TRBJ1-1; the D is unclear. The length of the CDR3 is 15 residues. Germline V lookup: CDR1 SEHNR, CDR2 FQNEAQ (reference sequence). Trimming took 5 bases from V and 6 from J, leaving 19 bases between them. CDR3 in amino acids: CASSPARVGSAEAFF. DNA for the CDR3: TGTGCCAGCAGCCCGGCTAGAGTAGGGTCCGCTGAAGCTTTCTTT. The full variable domain, rest sourced from reference TRBV7-9 and TRBJ1-1, is DTGVSQNPRHKITKRGQNVTFRCDPISEHNRLYWYRQTLGQGPEFLTYFQNEAQLEKSRLLSDRFSAERPKGSFSTLEIQRTEQGDSAMYLCASSPARVGSAEAFFGQGTRLTVV.